This T cell receptor beta chain was found in a study of blood T cell repertoires in COVID-19. Study-level background: Acute-phase and convalescent COVID-19 samples originated in the United States, Italy and Spain. Nucleic acid was either cDNA or gDNA, and it came from T cells, B-cell-depleted T cells, or PBMCs.

As handled by the study authors: Amplification of reference gene primers was used by the study to estimate nucleated cell counts. The table came from immunoSEQ multiplex PCR; TCRdb's copy has only in-frame clones and leaves some out. For V, J and clone size, that table is used; D and trimming come from the DNA. The sample gives 200,000 to 250,000 clones, around nine tenths of which show up once; approximately 2% is in the top ten. CDR1 is SGHTA, CDR2 FQGNSA, per germline. The CDR3 is 13 residues long. The V segment lost 5 bases and the J segment 7 bases; nucleotides outside the gene matches: 4. Ages ranged from about 18 to 89 years, with residence in 24 US areas.

The rearrangement uses TRBV7-2 and TRBJ1-5, with 8 bases identical to TRBD1. Sample: PBMCs or T cells enriched from blood (not recorded which). The clonotype originates from a woman aged 18-35 years who had recovered from COVID-19. In DNA form, the CDR3 reads TGTGCCAGCAGCGACAGGGGAATCCAGCCCCAGCATTTT. As protein: CASSDRGIQPQHF.